This TCR beta chain was sequenced in a study of blood T cell repertoires in COVID-19. Study summary: The cDNA or gDNA used as material had been derived from T cells, B-cell-depleted T cells, or PBMCs.

The CDR3 spans 15 residues. V dropped 4 bases and J dropped 8 bases, with 18 bases sitting between them. Germline loops: CDR1 LNHDA, CDR2 SQIVND (reference sequence). In the original workflow: For nucleated cells, counts were estimated from reference gene primer amplification. Generated by immunoSEQ multiplex PCR, the TCRdb table keeps only in-frame clones and is missing some. V, J and clone size are taken as reported in that table, and D and trimming were inferred from the DNA itself. Of roughly 200,000 clones detected, approximately 85% appear once; the ten largest clones hold 6.2%. The origin of this receptor is a man in his forties who had recovered from COVID-19. The chain combines TRBV19 with TRBJ2-1; D is perhaps TRBD2 (5 bases). Sequencing was performed on PBMCs or T cells enriched from blood (not recorded which). CDR3 nucleotides: TGTGCCAGTAGTACTTTCACTAGTATGACGGATGAGCAGTTCTTC. As protein: CASSTFTSMTDEQFF.